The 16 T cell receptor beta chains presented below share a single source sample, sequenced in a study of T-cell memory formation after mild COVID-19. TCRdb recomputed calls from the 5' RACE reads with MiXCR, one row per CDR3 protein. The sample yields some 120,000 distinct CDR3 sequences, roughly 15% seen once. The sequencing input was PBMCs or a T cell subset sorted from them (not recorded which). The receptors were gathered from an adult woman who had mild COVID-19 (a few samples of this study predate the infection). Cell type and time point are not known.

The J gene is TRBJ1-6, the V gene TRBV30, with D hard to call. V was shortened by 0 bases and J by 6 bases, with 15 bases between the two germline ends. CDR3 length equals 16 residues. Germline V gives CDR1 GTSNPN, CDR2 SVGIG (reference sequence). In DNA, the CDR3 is TGTGCCTGGAGTGTACTTGTTGTGACCACTAATTCACCCCTCCACTTT. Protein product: CAWSVLVVTTNSPLHF.

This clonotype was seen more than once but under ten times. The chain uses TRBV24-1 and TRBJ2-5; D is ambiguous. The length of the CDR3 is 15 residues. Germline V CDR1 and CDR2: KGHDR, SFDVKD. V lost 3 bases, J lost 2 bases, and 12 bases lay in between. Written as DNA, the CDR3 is TGTGCCACCAGTGATCACCGACAAAAGCAAGAGACCCAGTACTTC. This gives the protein CATSDHRQKQETQYF.

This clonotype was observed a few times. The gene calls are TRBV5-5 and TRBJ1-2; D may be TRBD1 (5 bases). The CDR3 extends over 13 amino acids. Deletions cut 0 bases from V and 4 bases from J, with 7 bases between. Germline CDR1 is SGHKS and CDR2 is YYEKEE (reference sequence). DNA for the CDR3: TGTGCCAGCAGCTTGGTTGGGGGCTATGGCTACACCTTC. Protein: CASSLVGGYGYTF. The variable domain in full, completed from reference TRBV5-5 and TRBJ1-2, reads DAGVTQSPTHLIKTRGQQVTLRCSPISGHKSVSWYQQVLGQGPQFIFQYYEKEERGRGNFPDRFSARQFPNYSSELNVNALLLGDSALYLCASSLVGGYGYTFGSGTRLTVV.

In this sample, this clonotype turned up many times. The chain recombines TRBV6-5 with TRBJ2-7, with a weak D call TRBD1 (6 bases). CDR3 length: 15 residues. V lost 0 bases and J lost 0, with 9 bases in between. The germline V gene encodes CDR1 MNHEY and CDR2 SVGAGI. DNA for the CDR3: TGTGCCAGCAGTTACTCGGCGGACAGCTCCTACGAGCAGTACTTC. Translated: CASSYSADSSYEQYF.

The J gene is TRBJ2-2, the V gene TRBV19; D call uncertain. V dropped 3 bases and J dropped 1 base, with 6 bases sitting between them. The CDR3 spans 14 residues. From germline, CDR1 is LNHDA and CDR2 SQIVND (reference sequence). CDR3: CASSISGNTGELFF. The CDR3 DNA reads TGTGCCAGTAGTATCTCGGGGAACACCGGGGAGCTGTTTTTT.

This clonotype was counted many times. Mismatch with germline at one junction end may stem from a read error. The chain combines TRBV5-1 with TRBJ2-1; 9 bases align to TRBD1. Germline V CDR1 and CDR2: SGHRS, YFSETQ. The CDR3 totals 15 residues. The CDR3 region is CASSLGTGSYNEQFF. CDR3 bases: TGTGCCAGCAGCCTCGGGACAGGGTCCTACAATGAGCAGTTCTTC.

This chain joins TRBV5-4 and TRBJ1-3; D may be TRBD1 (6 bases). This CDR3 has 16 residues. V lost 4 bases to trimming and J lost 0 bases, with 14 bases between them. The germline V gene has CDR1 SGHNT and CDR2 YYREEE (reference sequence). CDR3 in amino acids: CASSVSGHLSGNTIYF. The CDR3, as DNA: TGTGCCAGCAGCGTCTCGGGACACCTCTCTGGAAACACCATATATTTT.

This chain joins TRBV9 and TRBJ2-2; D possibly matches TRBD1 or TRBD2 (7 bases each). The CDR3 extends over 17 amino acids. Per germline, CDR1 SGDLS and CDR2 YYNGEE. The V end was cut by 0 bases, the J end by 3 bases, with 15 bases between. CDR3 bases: TGTGCCAGCAGCGTAGCTAGACAGGGAGGGGACACCGGGGAGCTGTTTTTT. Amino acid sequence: CASSVARQGGDTGELFF. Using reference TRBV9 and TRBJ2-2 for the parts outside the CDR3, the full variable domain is DSGVTQTPKHLITATGQRVTLRCSPRSGDLSVYWYQQSLDQGLQFLIQYYNGEERAKGNILERFSAQQFPDLHSELNLSSLELGDSALYFCASSVARQGGDTGELFFGEGSRLTVL.

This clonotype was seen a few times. The CDR3 here is CASTPGRLPETQYF. The CDR3 nucleotides read TGTGCCAGTACCCCCGGACGCCTCCCTGAGACCCAGTACTTC. This chain connects TRBV19 to TRBJ2-5; D gene unclear. This CDR3 has 14 residues. Germline V lookup: CDR1 LNHDA, CDR2 SQIVND (reference sequence). The V end was cut by 7 bases, the J end by 5 bases, with 17 bases between.

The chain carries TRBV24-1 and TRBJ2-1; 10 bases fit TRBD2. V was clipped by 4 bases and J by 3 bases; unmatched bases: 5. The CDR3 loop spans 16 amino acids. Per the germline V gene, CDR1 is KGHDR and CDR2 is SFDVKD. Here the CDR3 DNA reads TGTGCCACCAGTGACCCGAGCGGGAGGGACTACAATGAGCAGTTCTTC. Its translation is CATSDPSGRDYNEQFF.

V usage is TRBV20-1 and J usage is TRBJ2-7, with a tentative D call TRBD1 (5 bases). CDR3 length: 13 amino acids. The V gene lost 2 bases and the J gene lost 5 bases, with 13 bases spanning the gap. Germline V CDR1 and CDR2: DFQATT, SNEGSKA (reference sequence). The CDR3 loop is CSARQRQKHEQYF. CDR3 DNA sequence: TGCAGTGCTAGACAAAGACAGAAGCACGAGCAGTACTTC.

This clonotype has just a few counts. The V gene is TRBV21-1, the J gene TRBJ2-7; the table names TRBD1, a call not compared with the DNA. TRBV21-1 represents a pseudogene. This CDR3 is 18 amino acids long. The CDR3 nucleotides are TGTGCCAGCAGCAAAAGGGGATTGGGTGCGGGGCTTTCCTACGAGCAGTACTTC. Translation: CASSKRGLGAGLSYEQYF.

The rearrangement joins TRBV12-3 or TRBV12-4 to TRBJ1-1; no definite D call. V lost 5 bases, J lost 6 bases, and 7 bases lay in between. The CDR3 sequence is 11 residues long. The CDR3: CASSNSAEAFF. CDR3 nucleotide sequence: TGTGCCAGCAGTAATTCAGCTGAAGCTTTCTTT.

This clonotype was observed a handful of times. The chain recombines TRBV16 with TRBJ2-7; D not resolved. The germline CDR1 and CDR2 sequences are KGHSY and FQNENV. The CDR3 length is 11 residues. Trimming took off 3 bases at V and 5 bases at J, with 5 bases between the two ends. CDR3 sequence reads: CASSQGNEQYF. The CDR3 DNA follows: TGTGCCAGCAGCCAGGGGAACGAGCAGTACTTC.

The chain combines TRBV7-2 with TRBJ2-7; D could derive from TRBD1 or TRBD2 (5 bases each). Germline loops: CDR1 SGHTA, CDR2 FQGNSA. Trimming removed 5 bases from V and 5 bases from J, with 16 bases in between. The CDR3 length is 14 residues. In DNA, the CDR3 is TGTGCCAGCAGCCACTATAGGGGACCAGACGAGCAGTACTTC. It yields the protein CASSHYRGPDEQYF.

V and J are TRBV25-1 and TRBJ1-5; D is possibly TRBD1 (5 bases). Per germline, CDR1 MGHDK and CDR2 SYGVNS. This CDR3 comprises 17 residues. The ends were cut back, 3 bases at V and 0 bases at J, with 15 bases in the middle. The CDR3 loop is CASSDSKGKLSNQPQHF. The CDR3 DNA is TGTGCCAGCAGTGACAGTAAGGGGAAACTTAGCAATCAGCCCCAGCATTTT.